This T cell receptor (beta chain) was recovered during a study of cytomegalovirus exposure and HLA in healthy donors. The primer mix had 60 Vbeta and 13 Jbeta primers. Profiled with immunoSEQ multiplex PCR; TCRdb holds only in-frame clones, not every one. The repertoire includes 90,000 to 150,000 clones, 74% of them detected once, and approximately 1.9% sits in the top ten. Deletions cut 6 bases from V and 7 bases from J, with 25 bases between. CDR1 is SGHRS and CDR2 is YFSETQ in the germline V gene. CDR3 length: 17 residues. What was sequenced was PBMCs. This rearrangement joins TRBV5-1 to TRBJ2-2, with a tentative D call TRBD2 (6 bases). This sequence was found in a human donor in good health. This CDR3 reads CASNRDSGRRASGELFF. CDR3 DNA sequence: TGCGCCAGCAACCGGGACTCTGGGCGTCGGGCCAGCGGGGAGCTGTTTTTT.